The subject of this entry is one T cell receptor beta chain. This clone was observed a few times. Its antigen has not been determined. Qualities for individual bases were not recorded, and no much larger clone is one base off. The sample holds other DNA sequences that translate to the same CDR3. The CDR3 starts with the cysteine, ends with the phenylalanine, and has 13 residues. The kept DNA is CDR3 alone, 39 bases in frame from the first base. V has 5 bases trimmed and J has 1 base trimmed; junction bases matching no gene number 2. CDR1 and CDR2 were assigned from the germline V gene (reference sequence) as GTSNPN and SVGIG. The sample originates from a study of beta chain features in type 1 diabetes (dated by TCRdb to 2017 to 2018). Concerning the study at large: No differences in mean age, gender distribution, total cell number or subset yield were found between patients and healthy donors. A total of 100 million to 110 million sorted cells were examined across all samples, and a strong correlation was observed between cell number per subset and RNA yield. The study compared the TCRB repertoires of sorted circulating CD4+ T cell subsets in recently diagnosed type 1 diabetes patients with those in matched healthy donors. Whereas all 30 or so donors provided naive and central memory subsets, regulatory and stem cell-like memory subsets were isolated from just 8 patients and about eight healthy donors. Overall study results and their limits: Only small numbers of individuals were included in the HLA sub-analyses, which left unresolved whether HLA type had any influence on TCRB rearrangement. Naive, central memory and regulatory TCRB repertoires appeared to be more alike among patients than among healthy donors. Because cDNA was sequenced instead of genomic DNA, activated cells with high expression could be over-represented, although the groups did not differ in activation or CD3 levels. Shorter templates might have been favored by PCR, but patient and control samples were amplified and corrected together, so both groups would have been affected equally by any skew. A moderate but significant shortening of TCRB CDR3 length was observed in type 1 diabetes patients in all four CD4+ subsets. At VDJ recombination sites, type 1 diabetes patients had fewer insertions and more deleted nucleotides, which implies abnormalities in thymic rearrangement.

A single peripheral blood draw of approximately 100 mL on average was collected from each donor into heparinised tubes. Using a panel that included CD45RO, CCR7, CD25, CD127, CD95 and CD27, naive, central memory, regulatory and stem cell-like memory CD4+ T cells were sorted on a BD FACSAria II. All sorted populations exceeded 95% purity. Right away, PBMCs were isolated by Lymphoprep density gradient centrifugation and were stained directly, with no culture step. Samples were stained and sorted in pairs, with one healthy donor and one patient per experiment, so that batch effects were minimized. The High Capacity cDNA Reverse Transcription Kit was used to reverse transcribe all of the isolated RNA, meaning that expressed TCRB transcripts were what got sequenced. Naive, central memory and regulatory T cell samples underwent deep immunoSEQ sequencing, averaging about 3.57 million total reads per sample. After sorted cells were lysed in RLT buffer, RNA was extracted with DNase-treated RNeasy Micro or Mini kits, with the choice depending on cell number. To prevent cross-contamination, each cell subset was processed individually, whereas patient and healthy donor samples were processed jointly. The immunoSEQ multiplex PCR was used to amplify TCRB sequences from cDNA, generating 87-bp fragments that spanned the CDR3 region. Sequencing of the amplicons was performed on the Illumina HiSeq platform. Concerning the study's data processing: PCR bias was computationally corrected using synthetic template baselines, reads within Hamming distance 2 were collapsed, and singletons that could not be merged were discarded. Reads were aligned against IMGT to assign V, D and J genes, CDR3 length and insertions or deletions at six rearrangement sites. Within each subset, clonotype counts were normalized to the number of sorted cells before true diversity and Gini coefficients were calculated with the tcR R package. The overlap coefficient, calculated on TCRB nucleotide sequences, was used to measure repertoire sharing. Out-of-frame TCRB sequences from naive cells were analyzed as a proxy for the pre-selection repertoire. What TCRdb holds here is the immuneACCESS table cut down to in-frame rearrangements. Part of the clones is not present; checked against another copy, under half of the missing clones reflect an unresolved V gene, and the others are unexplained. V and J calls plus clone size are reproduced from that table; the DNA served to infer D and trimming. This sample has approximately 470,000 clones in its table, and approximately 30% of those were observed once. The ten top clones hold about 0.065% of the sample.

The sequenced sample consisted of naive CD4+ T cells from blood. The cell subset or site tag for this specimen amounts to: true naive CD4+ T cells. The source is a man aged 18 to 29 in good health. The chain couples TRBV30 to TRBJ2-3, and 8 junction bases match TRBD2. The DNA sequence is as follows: TGTGCCTGGGAAGCGGGAGGCACAGATACGCAGTATTTT. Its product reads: CAWEAGGTDTQYF.